This T cell receptor beta chain was identified during a study of T-cell memory formation after mild COVID-19. Study overall: Clusters were largely donor specific. Study-wide findings and caveats: Cross-reactive memory appears to have joined, as suggested by some responding clones showing up in pre-infection memory.

The CDR3 contains 15 residues. Trimming cost V 6 bases and J 4 bases; bases outside gene matches: 11. CDR1 is SNHLY and CDR2 is FYNNEI in the germline V gene. Only a few counts were recorded for this clonotype. Its target is unknown. One entry per CDR3 protein, called by TCRdb with MiXCR from the 5' RACE reads. In the table there are about 560,000 distinct CDR3 sequences, about 22% of which are singletons. The gene calls are TRBV2 and TRBJ2-7; 8 nucleotides line up with TRBD1. This TCR was recovered from an adult woman who had mild COVID-19 (a few samples of this study predate the infection). Cell type and time point are not known. Input material: PBMCs or a T cell subset sorted from them (not recorded which). The CDR3: CASSSSGTGLYEQYF. CDR3 DNA: TGTGCCAGCAGCAGCTCCGGGACAGGCCTTTACGAGCAGTACTTC.